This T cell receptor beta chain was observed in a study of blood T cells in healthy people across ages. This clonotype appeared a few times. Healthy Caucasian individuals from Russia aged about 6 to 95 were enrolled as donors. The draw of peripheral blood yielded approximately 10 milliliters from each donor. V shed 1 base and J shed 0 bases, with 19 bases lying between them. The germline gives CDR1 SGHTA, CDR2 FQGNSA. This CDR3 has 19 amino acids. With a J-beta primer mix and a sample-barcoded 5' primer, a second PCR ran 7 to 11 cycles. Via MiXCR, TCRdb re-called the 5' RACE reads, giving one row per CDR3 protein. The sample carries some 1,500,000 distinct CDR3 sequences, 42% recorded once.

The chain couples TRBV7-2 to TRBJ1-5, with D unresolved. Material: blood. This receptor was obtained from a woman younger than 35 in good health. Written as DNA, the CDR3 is TGTGCCAGCAGCTTAGGGAAGCATTGGGGAGCATATAGCAATCAGCCCCAGCATTTT. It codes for CASSLGKHWGAYSNQPQHF.